The 21 T cell receptor beta chains in this list originate from one sample, sequenced in a study of T-cell memory formation after mild COVID-19. TCRdb redid the calling of the 5' RACE reads with MiXCR, one entry per CDR3 protein. The sample lists 280,000 or so distinct CDR3 sequences; 8.2% were seen once. The material sequenced was PBMCs or a T cell subset sorted from them (not recorded which). These receptors came from a man aged 18 to 29 who had mild COVID-19 (a few samples of this study predate the infection). Cell type and time point are not known.

In its sample, this clonotype was seen a few times. This chain joins TRBV9 and TRBJ2-3; a possible D gene is TRBD2 (6 bases). Trimming removed 0 bases at V and 2 bases at J, with 13 bases between. CDR1 is SGDLS and CDR2 is YYNGEE in the germline V gene. This CDR3 region has 16 residues. The CDR3 is CASSVAGGAPTDTQYF. The CDR3 DNA reads as TGTGCCAGCAGCGTAGCTGGAGGGGCGCCCACAGATACGCAGTATTTT.

This clonotype was picked up a small number of times. The chain links TRBV28 to TRBJ2-7, with unresolved D. V was clipped by 0 bases and J by 1 base, with 7 bases between them. The CDR3 has 14 amino acids. Per the germline V gene, CDR1 is MDHEN and CDR2 is SYDVKM. CDR3: CASSLWFSSYEQYV. CDR3 bases: TGTGCCAGCAGTTTATGGTTCAGTTCCTACGAGCAGTACGTC.

A few counts support this clonotype. This chain joins TRBV7-8 and TRBJ2-5; D tentatively reads TRBD1 or TRBD2 (5 bases each). The germline V gene encodes CDR1 SGHVS and CDR2 FQNEAQ. Between the trimmed V and J ends, which lost 4 bases and 7 bases, there was a span of 13 bases. CDR3 length equals 13 residues. CDR3 bases: TGTGCCAGCAGCTGGGACGGCCGGGGGACCCAGTACTTC. Translation: CASSWDGRGTQYF.

This clonotype was seen repeatedly, ten times or more. The V gene is TRBV5-1, the J gene TRBJ1-2; D remains ambiguous. Trimming stripped 4 bases from V and 0 bases from J, with 10 bases between. The CDR3 contains 14 residues. CDR1 is SGHRS and CDR2 is YFSETQ in the germline V gene. CDR3 region: CASSQREANYGYTF. The CDR3 region has the DNA TGCGCCAGCAGCCAGCGAGAAGCTAACTATGGCTACACCTTC.

The chain carries TRBV12-3 or TRBV12-4 and TRBJ1-1, with a weak D call TRBD1 (5 bases). V lost 2 bases and J lost 6, with 10 bases in between. This CDR3 is built from 13 residues. For the CDR3, the DNA is TGTGCCAGCAGTTTATCAGGGATCCCTGAAGCTTTCTTT. Translation: CASSLSGIPEAFF.

The chain combines TRBV2 with TRBJ1-2; 12 bases map to TRBD1. The CDR3 is 14 residues long. Losses at the gene ends were 7 bases for V and 3 bases for J; bases not matched to a gene: 3. Germline CDR1 is SNHLY and CDR2 is FYNNEI. Here the CDR3 reads CASMGQGAYYGYTF. The CDR3 DNA follows: TGTGCCAGCATGGGACAGGGGGCTTACTATGGCTACACCTTC.

In its sample, this clonotype was seen a few times. V and J are TRBV25-1 and TRBJ2-7, with D possibly called TRBD1 or TRBD2 (5 bases each). Deletions cut 3 bases from V and 2 bases from J, with 14 bases between. Germline loops: CDR1 MGHDK, CDR2 SYGVNS. This CDR3 contains 15 residues. The CDR3 nucleotides read TGTGCCAGCAGTGAGGGGCCTCCGGGGACCTACGAGCAGTACTTC. It translates to CASSEGPPGTYEQYF.

The CDR3 DNA follows: TGTGCCAGCACCTTGGGCGGAAGCTCCTACAATGAGCAGTTCTTC. Translation gives CASTLGGSSYNEQFF. The chain joins TRBV12-3 or TRBV12-4 to TRBJ2-1; D call uncertain. The V and J ends lost 7 bases and 0 bases respectively, with 13 bases between them. This CDR3 contains 15 residues.

V is TRBV7-6 and J is TRBJ1-5; TRBD1 matches 7 bases. Germline V lookup: CDR1 SGHVS, CDR2 FNYEAQ. V shed 4 bases and J 1 base; nucleotides not matched to a gene: 4. CDR3 size: 15 residues. The CDR3 spells CASSSQTGSNQPQHF. CDR3 coding DNA: TGTGCCAGCAGCTCGCAGACAGGGAGCAATCAGCCCCAGCATTTT.

The table lists this clonotype with many counts. V and J are TRBV5-5 and TRBJ2-2; tentatively, D is TRBD1 or TRBD2 (5 bases each). This CDR3 is 14 amino acids long. Trimming took off 4 bases at V and 0 bases at J, with 7 bases between the two ends. Germline V gene sequence: CDR1 SGHKS, CDR2 YYEKEE (reference sequence). The CDR3 DNA reads as TGTGCCAGCAGCCTGGGGGCGAACACCGGGGAGCTGTTTTTT. Amino acids: CASSLGANTGELFF. Based on the CDR3 plus reference TRBV5-5 and TRBJ2-2, the full variable domain is DAGVTQSPTHLIKTRGQQVTLRCSPISGHKSVSWYQQVLGQGPQFIFQYYEKEERGRGNFPDRFSARQFPNYSSELNVNALLLGDSALYLCASSLGANTGELFFGEGSRLTVL.

V usage is TRBV4-1 and J usage is TRBJ1-2; 7 bases line up with TRBD1. J lost 3 bases, V lost 6 bases, and 7 bases had no gene match. This CDR3 spans 14 amino acids. Germline V CDR1 and CDR2: MGHRA, YSYEKL. The CDR3 here is CASSQDRSDYGYTF. The CDR3 nucleotides are TGCGCCAGCAGTCAGGACAGGTCCGACTATGGCTACACCTTC.

The rearrangement links TRBV5-4 to TRBJ2-3; 8 bases agree with TRBD1. There are 15 residues in the CDR3. The V segment lost 0 bases and the J segment 4 bases; nucleotides outside the gene matches: 4. Per the germline V gene, CDR1 is SGHNT and CDR2 is YYREEE (reference sequence). The CDR3 loop is CASSLAPGGADTQYF. In DNA, the CDR3 is TGTGCCAGCAGCTTGGCCCCAGGGGGCGCAGATACGCAGTATTTT.

V and J are TRBV20-1 and TRBJ2-2; D is perhaps TRBD1 or TRBD2 (5 bases each). The CDR3 is 15 amino acids. Germline-derived CDR1 and CDR2 are DFQATT and SNEGSKA (reference sequence). Trimming cost V 0 bases and J 3 bases, with 11 bases left between them. The CDR3: CSARDQGEYTGELFF. CDR3 DNA: TGCAGTGCTAGAGATCAGGGAGAGTACACCGGGGAGCTGTTTTTT.

At least ten counts were recorded for this clonotype. The chain is built from TRBV11-2 and TRBJ2-5; maybe TRBD2 (6 bases). CDR3 size: 16 residues. CDR1 SGHAT and CDR2 FQNNGV come from the germline V gene. V lost 6 bases and J lost 1, with 18 bases in between. The CDR3 reads CASSPVGGRGQETQYF. DNA for the CDR3: TGTGCCAGCAGTCCAGTCGGGGGTAGGGGCCAAGAGACCCAGTACTTC.

This clonotype was seen more than once but under ten times. V is TRBV9 and J is TRBJ1-4, with 7 bases aligning to TRBD1. With 4 bases clipped from V and 6 bases from J, the junction kept 9 bases outside the gene matches. Germline-derived CDR1 and CDR2 are SGDLS and YYNGEE. The length of the CDR3 is 15 residues. The CDR3 coding sequence is TGTGCCAGCAGCACCCAGACAGGGAGGGATGAAAAACTGTTTTTT. Residues: CASSTQTGRDEKLFF. Full variable domain (remainder filled in from reference TRBV9 and TRBJ1-4): DSGVTQTPKHLITATGQRVTLRCSPRSGDLSVYWYQQSLDQGLQFLIQYYNGEERAKGNILERFSAQQFPDLHSELNLSSLELGDSALYFCASSTQTGRDEKLFFGSGTQLSVL.

This clonotype was seen a handful of times. The gene calls are TRBV15 and TRBJ2-3; 10 bases are a match to TRBD2. CDR3 length: 15 amino acids. Germline CDR1 LNHNV, CDR2 YYDKDF (reference sequence). With V trimmed by 2 bases and J by 3 bases, 2 bases remained unmatched. CDR3 nucleotide sequence: TGTGCCACCAGCAGAACTAGCGGGGCTACAGATACGCAGTATTTT. The encoded protein is CATSRTSGATDTQYF. Full variable domain (rest looked up from reference TRBV15 and TRBJ2-3): DAMVIQNPRYQVTQFGKPVTLSCSQTLNHNVMYWYQQKSSQAPKLLFHYYDKDFNNEADTPDNFQSRRPNTSFCFLDIRSPGLGDTAMYLCATSRTSGATDTQYFGPGTRLTVL.

The CDR3 reads CASHTEAFF. In nucleotides, the CDR3 is TGTGCCAGTCACACTGAAGCTTTCTTT. The chain is built from TRBV2 and TRBJ1-1; D not certain. The V end lost 9 bases, the J end lost 3 bases, and 2 bases lay between the germline ends. Germline CDR1 and CDR2: SNHLY and FYNNEI. CDR3 size: 9 residues.

This clonotype showed up just a few times. A junction end diverges from the germline sequence, so it may reflect a read error. This chain joins TRBV5-4 and TRBJ1-2, with TRBD1 matching over 8 bases. The CDR3 has 13 residues. Germline loops: CDR1 SGHNT, CDR2 YYREEE (reference sequence). The CDR3 is CASSQPGQDGCTF. The CDR3 region has the DNA TGTGCCAGCAGCCAGCCGGGACAGGATGGCTGCACCTTC.

This clonotype was counted a few times. The chain links TRBV2 to TRBJ1-5, with TRBD1 matching over 7 bases. The CDR3 covers 15 residues. The trim removed 3 bases at V and 3 bases at J, leaving 5 bases unmatched. Germline V gene sequence: CDR1 SNHLY, CDR2 FYNNEI. The CDR3 region has the DNA TGTGCCAGCAGTGAGTTCGGACAGGACAATCAGCCCCAGCATTTT. It is translated as CASSEFGQDNQPQHF.

Ten or more counts support this clonotype. The junction does not match germline at one end; this may be a read error. The genes are TRBV5-1 and TRBJ1-1; possible D gene TRBD1, 5 bases. The CDR3 extends over 13 amino acids. The germline V gene encodes CDR1 SGHRS and CDR2 YFSETQ. The CDR3 sequence is CASSLRGNTEAFF. The CDR3 nucleotides are TGTGCCAGCAGCTTAAGGGGGAACACTGAAGCTTTCTTT.

There are a few counts of this clonotype. This chain uses TRBV4-3 with TRBJ2-2; no firm D call. CDR1 is LGHNA and CDR2 is YSLEER in the germline V gene. This CDR3 is 16 amino acids long. V shed 2 bases and J shed 5 bases, with 15 bases lying between them. The CDR3 sequence is CASSQFPGQLTGELFF. CDR3 nucleotide sequence: TGCGCCAGCAGCCAATTCCCGGGTCAGTTAACCGGGGAGCTGTTTTTT.